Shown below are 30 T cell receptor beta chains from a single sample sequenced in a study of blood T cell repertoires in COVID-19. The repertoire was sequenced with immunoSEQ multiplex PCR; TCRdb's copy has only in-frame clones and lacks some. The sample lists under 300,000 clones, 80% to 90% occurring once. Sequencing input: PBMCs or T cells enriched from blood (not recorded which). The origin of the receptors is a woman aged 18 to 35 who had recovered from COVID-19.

Here the CDR3 reads CASSESREKLFF. The CDR3 DNA follows: TGTGCCAGCAGTGAATCGCGGGAAAAACTGTTTTTT. V usage is TRBV2 and J usage is TRBJ1-4, with no clear D. This CDR3 contains 12 residues. Germline-derived CDR1 and CDR2 are SNHLY and FYNNEI. Trimming shortened V by 2 bases and J by 8 bases, and 6 bases separated the two germline ends.

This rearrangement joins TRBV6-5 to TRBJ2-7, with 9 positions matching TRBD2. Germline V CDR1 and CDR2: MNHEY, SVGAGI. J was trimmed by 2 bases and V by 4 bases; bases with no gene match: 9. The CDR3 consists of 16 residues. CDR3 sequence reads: CASSSMPGLAPYEQYF. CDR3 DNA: TGTGCCAGCAGTTCGATGCCGGGACTAGCACCCTACGAGCAGTACTTC.

This CDR3 is CASSQDPLAGGYEQYF. CDR3 nucleotide sequence: TGCGCCAGCAGCCAAGATCCTCTCGCGGGGGGCTACGAGCAGTACTTC. This chain links TRBV4-1 with TRBJ2-7; 8 positions match TRBD2. CDR3 length: 16 amino acids. J was trimmed by 3 bases and V by 0 bases; bases with no gene match: 7. Germline-derived CDR1 and CDR2 are MGHRA and YSYEKL.

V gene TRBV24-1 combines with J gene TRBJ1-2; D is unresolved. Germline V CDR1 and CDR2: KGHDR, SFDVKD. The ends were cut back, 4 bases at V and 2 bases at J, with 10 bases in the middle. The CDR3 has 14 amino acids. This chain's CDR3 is CATSEGRENYGYTF. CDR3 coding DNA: TGTGCCACCAGTGAGGGCCGGGAGAACTATGGCTACACCTTC.

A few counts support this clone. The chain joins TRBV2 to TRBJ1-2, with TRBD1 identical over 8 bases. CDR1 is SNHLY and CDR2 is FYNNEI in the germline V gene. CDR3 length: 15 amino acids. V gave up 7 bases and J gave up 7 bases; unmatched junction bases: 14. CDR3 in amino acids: CASNPGVGTGFGYTF. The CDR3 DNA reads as TGTGCCAGCAATCCGGGGGTAGGGACAGGATTTGGCTACACCTTC.

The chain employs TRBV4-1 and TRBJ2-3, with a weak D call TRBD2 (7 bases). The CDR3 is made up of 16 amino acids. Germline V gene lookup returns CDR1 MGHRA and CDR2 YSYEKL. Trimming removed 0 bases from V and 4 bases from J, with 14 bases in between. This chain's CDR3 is CASSQEGGATADTQYF. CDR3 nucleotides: TGCGCCAGCAGCCAAGAAGGGGGGGCCACCGCAGATACGCAGTATTTT.

The CDR3 sequence: CASSPTMGTGWQGYTF. For the CDR3, the DNA is TGTGCCAGTAGTCCCACCATGGGGACAGGGTGGCAAGGCTACACCTTC. The V call is TRBV19, the J call TRBJ1-2; 9 nucleotides line up with TRBD1. CDR3 size: 16 residues. J was trimmed by 8 bases and V by 5 bases; bases with no gene match: 15. In germline, CDR1 is LNHDA, CDR2 SQIVND (reference sequence).

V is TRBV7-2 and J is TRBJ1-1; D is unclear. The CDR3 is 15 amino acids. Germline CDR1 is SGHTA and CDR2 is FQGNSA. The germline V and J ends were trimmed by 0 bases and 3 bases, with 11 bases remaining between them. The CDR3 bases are TGTGCCAGCAGCTTAGCGACCGAGAGGTACACTGAAGCTTTCTTT. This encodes CASSLATERYTEAFF.

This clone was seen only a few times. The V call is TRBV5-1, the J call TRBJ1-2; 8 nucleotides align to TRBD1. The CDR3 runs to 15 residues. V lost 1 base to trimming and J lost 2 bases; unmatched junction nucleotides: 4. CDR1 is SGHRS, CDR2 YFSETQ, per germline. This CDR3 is CASSLQGQENYGYTF. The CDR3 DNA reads TGCGCCAGCAGCTTGCAGGGACAGGAGAACTATGGCTACACCTTC.

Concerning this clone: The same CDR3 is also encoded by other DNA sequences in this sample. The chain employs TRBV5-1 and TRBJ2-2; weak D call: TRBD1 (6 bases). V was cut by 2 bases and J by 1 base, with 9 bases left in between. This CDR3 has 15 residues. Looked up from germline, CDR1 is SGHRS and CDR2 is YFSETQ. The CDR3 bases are TGCGCCAGCAGCTTAGAGGGACAGAACACCGGGGAGCTGTTTTTT. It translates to CASSLEGQNTGELFF.

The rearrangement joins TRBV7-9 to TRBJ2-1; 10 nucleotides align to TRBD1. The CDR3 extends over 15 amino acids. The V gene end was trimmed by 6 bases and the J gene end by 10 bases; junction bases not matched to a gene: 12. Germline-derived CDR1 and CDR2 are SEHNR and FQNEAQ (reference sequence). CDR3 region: CASSPRGTGVREQFF. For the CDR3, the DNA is TGTGCCAGCAGTCCAAGGGGGACAGGGGTTCGCGAGCAGTTCTTC.

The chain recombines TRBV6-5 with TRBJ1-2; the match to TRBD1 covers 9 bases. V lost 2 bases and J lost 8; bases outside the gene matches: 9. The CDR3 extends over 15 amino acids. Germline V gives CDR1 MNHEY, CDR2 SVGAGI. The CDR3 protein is CASSYNAGQGGGYTF. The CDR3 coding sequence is TGTGCCAGCAGTTACAATGCGGGACAGGGAGGCGGCTACACCTTC.

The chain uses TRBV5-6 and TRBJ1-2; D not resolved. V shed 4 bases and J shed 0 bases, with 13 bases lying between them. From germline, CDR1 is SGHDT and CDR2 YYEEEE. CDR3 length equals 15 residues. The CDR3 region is CASSHGPGTNYGYTF. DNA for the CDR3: TGTGCCAGCAGCCACGGGCCGGGGACTAACTATGGCTACACCTTC.

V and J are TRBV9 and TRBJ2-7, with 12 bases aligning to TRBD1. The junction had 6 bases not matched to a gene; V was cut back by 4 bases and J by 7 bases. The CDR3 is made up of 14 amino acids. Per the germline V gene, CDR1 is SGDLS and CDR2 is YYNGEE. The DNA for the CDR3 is TGTGCCAGCAGCCTCGGGACAGGGGGCAGTGAGCAGTACTTC. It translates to CASSLGTGGSEQYF.

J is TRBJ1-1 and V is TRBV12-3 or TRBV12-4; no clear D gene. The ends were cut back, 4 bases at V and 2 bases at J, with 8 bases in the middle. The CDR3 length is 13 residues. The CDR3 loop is CASSWRANTEAFF. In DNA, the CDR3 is TGTGCCAGCAGTTGGCGGGCCAACACTGAAGCTTTCTTT.

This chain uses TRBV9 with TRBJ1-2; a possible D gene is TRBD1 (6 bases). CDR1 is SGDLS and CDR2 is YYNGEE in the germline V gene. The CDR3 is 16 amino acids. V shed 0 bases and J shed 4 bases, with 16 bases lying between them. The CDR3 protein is CASSVALGQRGYGYTF. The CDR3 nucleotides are TGTGCCAGCAGCGTAGCTTTGGGACAACGGGGCTATGGCTACACCTTC. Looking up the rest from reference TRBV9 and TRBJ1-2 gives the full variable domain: DSGVTQTPKHLITATGQRVTLRCSPRSGDLSVYWYQQSLDQGLQFLIQYYNGEERAKGNILERFSAQQFPDLHSELNLSSLELGDSALYFCASSVALGQRGYGYTFGSGTRLTVV.

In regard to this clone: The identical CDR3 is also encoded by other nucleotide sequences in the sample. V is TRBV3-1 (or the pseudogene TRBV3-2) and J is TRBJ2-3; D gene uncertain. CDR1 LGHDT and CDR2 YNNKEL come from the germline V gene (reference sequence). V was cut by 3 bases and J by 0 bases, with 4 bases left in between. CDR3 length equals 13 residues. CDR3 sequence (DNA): TGTGCCAGCAGCCAGGCCAGCACAGATACGCAGTATTTT. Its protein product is CASSQASTDTQYF.

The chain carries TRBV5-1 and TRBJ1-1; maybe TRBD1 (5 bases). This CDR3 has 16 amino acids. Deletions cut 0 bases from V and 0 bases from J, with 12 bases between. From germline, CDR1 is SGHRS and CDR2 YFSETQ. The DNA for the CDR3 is TGCGCCAGCAGCTTGGGGACACCTCCCATGAACACTGAAGCTTTCTTT. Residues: CASSLGTPPMNTEAFF.

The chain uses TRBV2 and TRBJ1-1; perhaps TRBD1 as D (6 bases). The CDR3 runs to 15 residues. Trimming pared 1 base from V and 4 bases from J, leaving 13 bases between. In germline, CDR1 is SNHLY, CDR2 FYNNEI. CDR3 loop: CASSEVGRGGTEAFF. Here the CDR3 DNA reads TGTGCCAGCAGTGAAGTGGGCAGAGGGGGCACTGAAGCTTTCTTT.

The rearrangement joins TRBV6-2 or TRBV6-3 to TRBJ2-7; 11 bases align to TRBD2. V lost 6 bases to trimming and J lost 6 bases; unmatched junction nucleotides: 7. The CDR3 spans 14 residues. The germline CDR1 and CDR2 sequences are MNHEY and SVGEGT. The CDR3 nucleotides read TGTGCCAGCAGCCCCGGGACTAGCGGATTCGAGCAGTACTTC. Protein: CASSPGTSGFEQYF.

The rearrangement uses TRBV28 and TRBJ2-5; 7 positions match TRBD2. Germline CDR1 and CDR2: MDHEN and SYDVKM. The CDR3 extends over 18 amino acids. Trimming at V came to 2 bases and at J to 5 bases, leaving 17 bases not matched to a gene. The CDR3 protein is CASSLRPPGWRGGETQYF. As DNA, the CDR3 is TGTGCCAGCAGTTTACGGCCCCCGGGTTGGCGGGGAGGGGAGACCCAGTACTTC.

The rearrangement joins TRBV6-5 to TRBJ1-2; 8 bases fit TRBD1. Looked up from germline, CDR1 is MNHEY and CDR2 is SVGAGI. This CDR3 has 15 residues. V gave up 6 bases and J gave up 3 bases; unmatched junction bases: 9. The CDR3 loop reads CASSFGTGGYYGYTF. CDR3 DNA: TGTGCCAGCAGCTTCGGGACAGGCGGTTACTATGGCTACACCTTC.

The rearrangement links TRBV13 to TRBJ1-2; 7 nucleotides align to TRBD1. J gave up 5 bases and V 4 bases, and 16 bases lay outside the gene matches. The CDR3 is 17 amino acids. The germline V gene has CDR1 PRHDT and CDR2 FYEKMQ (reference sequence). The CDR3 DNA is TGTGCCAGCAGCTCTACTGAGGGGGCGCGGAATAGGTATGGCTACACCTTC. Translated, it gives CASSSTEGARNRYGYTF.

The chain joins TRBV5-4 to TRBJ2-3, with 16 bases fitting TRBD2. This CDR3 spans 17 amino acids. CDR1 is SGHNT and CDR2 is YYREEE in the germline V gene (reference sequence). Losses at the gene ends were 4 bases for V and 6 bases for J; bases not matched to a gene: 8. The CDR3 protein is CASSLGTSGGAFDTQYF. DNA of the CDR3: TGTGCCAGCAGCCTCGGGACTAGCGGGGGGGCCTTCGATACGCAGTATTTT. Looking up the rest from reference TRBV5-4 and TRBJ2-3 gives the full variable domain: ETGVTQSPTHLIKTRGQQVTLRCSSQSGHNTVSWYQQALGQGPQFIFQYYREEENGRGNFPPRFSGLQFPNYSSELNVNALELDDSALYLCASSLGTSGGAFDTQYFGPGTRLTVL.

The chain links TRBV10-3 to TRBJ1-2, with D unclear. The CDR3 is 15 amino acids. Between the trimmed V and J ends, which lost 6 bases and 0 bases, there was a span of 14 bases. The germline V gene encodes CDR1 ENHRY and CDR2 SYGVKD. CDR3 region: CAISPSGGPNYGYTF. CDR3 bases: TGTGCCATCAGCCCGAGCGGCGGCCCTAACTATGGCTACACCTTC.

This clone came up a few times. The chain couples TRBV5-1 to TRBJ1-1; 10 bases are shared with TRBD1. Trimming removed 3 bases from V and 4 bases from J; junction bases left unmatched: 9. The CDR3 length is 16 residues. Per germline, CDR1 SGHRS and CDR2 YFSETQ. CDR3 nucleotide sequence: TGCGCCAGCAGCTACGATGGGACAGGGGCTTTCACTGAAGCTTTCTTT. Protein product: CASSYDGTGAFTEAFF.

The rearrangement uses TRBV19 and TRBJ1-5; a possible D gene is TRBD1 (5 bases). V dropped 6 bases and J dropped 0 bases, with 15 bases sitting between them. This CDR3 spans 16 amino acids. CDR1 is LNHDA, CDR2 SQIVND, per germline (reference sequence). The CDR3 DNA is TGTGCCAGTAGCCGGGGGGTAATCAATAGCAATCAGCCCCAGCATTTT. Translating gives CASSRGVINSNQPQHF.

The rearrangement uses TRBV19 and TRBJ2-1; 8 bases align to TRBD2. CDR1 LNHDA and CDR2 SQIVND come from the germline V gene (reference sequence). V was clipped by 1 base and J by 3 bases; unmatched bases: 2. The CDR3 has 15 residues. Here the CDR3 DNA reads TGTGCCAGTAGTATAGCCAGCGGGGGCTACAATGAGCAGTTCTTC. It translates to CASSIASGGYNEQFF.

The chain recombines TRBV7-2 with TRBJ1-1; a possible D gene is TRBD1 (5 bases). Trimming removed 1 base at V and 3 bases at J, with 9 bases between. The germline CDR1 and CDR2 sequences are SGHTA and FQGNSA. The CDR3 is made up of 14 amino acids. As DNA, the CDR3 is TGTGCCAGCAGCTTAGTGAGCAGGGACACTGAAGCTTTCTTT. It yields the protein CASSLVSRDTEAFF.

CDR3 nucleotides: TGTGCCAGCAGTCCGCGGACAGGGTCTTACGAGCAGTACTTC. Amino acids: CASSPRTGSYEQYF. The rearrangement links TRBV6-6 to TRBJ2-7, with 8 bases lining up with TRBD1. CDR3 length: 14 amino acids. Germline V gene sequence: CDR1 MNHNY, CDR2 SVGAGI (reference sequence). J gave up 4 bases and V 5 bases, and 7 bases lay outside the gene matches.